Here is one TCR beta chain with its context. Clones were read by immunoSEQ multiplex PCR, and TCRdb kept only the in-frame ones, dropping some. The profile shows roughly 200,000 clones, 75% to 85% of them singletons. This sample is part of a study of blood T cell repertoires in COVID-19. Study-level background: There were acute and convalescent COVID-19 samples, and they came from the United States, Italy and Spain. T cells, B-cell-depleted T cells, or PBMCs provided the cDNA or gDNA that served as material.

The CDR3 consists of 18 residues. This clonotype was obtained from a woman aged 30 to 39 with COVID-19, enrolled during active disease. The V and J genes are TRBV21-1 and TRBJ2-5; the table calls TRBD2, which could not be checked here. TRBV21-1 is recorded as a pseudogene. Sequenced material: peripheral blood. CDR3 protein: CASSKSRLAGGPGETQYF. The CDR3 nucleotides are TGTGCCAGCAGCAAAAGTCGGCTAGCGGGGGGCCCAGGGGAGACCCAGTACTTC.